The entry below describes one TCR beta chain. Sequencing used immunoSEQ multiplex PCR; TCRdb keeps in-frame clones, though not all of them. This sample has fewer than 150,000 clones; about nine tenths occur once, and the top ten carry under 6.5%. The ends were cut back, 2 bases at V and 0 bases at J, with 6 bases in the middle. The CDR3 length is 14 residues. Germline values: CDR1 LGHNA, CDR2 YSLEER. The data are from a study of T cell responses to AZD1222 COVID-19 vaccine. This receptor was obtained from an adult who received the AZD1222 COVID-19 vaccine. The genes are TRBV4-3 and TRBJ2-3; D gene unclear. Here the sequenced sample was peripheral blood, taken 28 days after the second AZD1222 dose. CDR3 in amino acids: CASSQTASTDTQYF. CDR3 in DNA: TGCGCCAGCAGCCAAACTGCCAGCACAGATACGCAGTATTTT.